The 15 T cell receptor beta chains given below trace back to one sample, sequenced in a study of T cells in Graves' hyperthyroidism and ophthalmopathy. Template material for amplifying TCR beta CDR3 regions consisted of RNA transcripts. An initial round of RT-PCR targeting the TCR CDR3 relied on the HTBI primer set. TCRdb analysed the multiplex PCR reads with MiXCR anew, one entry per CDR3 protein. This table holds about 350,000 distinct CDR3 sequences, approximately 14% found once. Sequencing used blood. These receptors all come from a woman aged 55 to 70 with Graves' ophthalmopathy.

This clonotype was detected a few times. The V gene is TRBV7-3, the J gene TRBJ2-1; D unresolved. CDR1 is SGHTA and CDR2 is FQGTGA in the germline V gene. With 1 base removed from V and 13 bases from J, the gap between germline ends came to 11 bases. The CDR3 totals 12 residues. Here the CDR3 reads CASSLSGGLQFF. The CDR3 DNA sequence: TGTGCCAGCAGCTTAAGCGGCGGATTACAGTTCTTC.

This clonotype has a handful of counts. The chain has TRBV20-1 and TRBJ2-3; 7 positions match TRBD2. The CDR3 is 15 residues long. Germline V gives CDR1 DFQATT, CDR2 SNEGSKA (reference sequence). With 0 bases clipped from V and 6 bases from J, the junction kept 9 bases outside the gene matches. The CDR3 protein is CSAREFGTTLDTQYF. The CDR3 region has the DNA TGCAGTGCTAGAGAATTCGGGACTACCCTTGATACGCAGTATTTT.

This clonotype was found a few times. The CDR3 DNA reads TGTGCCAGCGTCCCGGGACTAGCGGGCCGCTCCACAGATACGCAGTATTTT. Residues: CASVPGLAGRSTDTQYF. This chain joins TRBV2 and TRBJ2-3; 12 bases line up with TRBD2. Trimming at V came to 8 bases and at J to 2 bases, leaving 11 bases not matched to a gene. The V gene's germline CDR1 is SNHLY and CDR2 FYNNEI. The CDR3 loop spans 17 amino acids.

The J gene is TRBJ2-1, the V gene TRBV9; D is possibly TRBD1 (6 bases). The CDR3 has 14 amino acids. CDR1 is SGDLS, CDR2 YYNGEE, per germline. V dropped 0 bases and J dropped 6 bases, with 10 bases sitting between them. The CDR3: CASSVGQGPNEQFF. CDR3 in DNA: TGTGCCAGCAGCGTAGGGCAGGGGCCCAATGAGCAGTTCTTC.

This clonotype has more than one count but fewer than ten. The V gene is TRBV27, the J gene TRBJ2-7, with D unclear. Looked up from germline, CDR1 is MNHEY and CDR2 is SMNVEV (reference sequence). V was pared by 0 bases and J by 3 bases, with 6 bases between. The CDR3 spans 13 residues. CDR3: CASSLSFHYEQYF. DNA of the CDR3: TGTGCCAGCAGTTTATCGTTCCACTACGAGCAGTACTTC.

This clonotype was seen only once. The V and J genes are TRBV29-1 and TRBJ2-7; 12 bases match TRBD1. Trimming cost V 4 bases and J 6 bases; bases outside gene matches: 4. CDR3 length equals 13 residues. CDR1 and CDR2 from the germline V gene are SQVTM and ANQGSEA. CDR3 DNA sequence: TGCAGCGTTGGAGGGACAGGGGGCTTCGAGCAGTACTTC. Protein: CSVGGTGGFEQYF.

The table lists this clonotype with a few counts. The V gene is TRBV6-2 or TRBV6-3, the J gene TRBJ2-1; D gene unclear. Germline V lookup: CDR1 MNHEY, CDR2 SVGEGT. This CDR3 is built from 16 residues. Trimming stripped 2 bases from V and 4 bases from J, with 15 bases between. DNA for the CDR3: TGTGCCAGCAGTTACGGTGGCTTTGAGGTGTACAATGAGCAGTTCTTC. Translated: CASSYGGFEVYNEQFF.

The sample holds many counts of this clonotype. The rearrangement uses TRBV5-1 and TRBJ2-1, with D uncertain. The CDR3 runs 15 residues. The ends were cut back, 2 bases at V and 1 base at J, with 10 bases in the middle. Germline V gene lookup returns CDR1 SGHRS and CDR2 YFSETQ. In DNA, the CDR3 is TGCGCCAGCAGCTTCGGAACGGGTTCCTACAATGAGCAGTTCTTC. Protein sequence: CASSFGTGSYNEQFF.

CDR3 sequence (DNA): TGTGCCAGTAGTATAGGGGGACGCGGGATCCACAATGAGCAGTTCTTC. Encoded protein: CASSIGGRGIHNEQFF. J is TRBJ2-1 and V is TRBV19; a possible D gene is TRBD2 (6 bases). The CDR3 loop spans 16 amino acids. In germline, CDR1 is LNHDA, CDR2 SQIVND (reference sequence). The V and J ends lost 1 base and 5 bases respectively, with 15 bases between them. Complete variable domain (other parts from reference TRBV19 and TRBJ2-1): DGGITQSPKYLFRKEGQNVTLSCEQNLNHDAMYWYRQDPGQGLRLIYYSQIVNDFQKGDIAEGYSVSREKKESFPLTVTSAQKNPTAFYLCASSIGGRGIHNEQFFGPGTRLTVL.

This clonotype was picked up many times. The V call is TRBV12-3 or TRBV12-4, the J call TRBJ2-5; unclear D gene. The CDR3 consists of 14 residues. The V end was cut by 5 bases, the J end by 5 bases, with 15 bases between. This CDR3 is CASSASGLGETQYF. CDR3 bases: TGTGCCAGCAGTGCCTCCGGGCTAGGGGAGACCCAGTACTTC.

The chain combines TRBV5-4 with TRBJ2-1; TRBD2 matches 11 bases. After removal of 3 bases from V and 5 bases from J, the junction contained 7 bases not matched to a gene. Germline V gene sequence: CDR1 SGHNT, CDR2 YYREEE (reference sequence). CDR3 size: 16 residues. CDR3 loop: CASSSPLAGVHNEQFF. CDR3 nucleotide sequence: TGTGCCAGCAGCTCGCCACTAGCGGGAGTTCACAATGAGCAGTTCTTC.

As to this clonotype: This could be a read error, since a much larger clone is one nucleotide away. The genes are TRBV12-5 and TRBJ1-5; D unclear. Trimming pared 3 bases from V and 9 bases from J, leaving 15 bases between. The CDR3 runs to 14 residues. Germline-derived CDR1 and CDR2 are LGHNT and FRNRAP. This CDR3 is CASGFAREGRPQHF. The CDR3 DNA sequence: TGTGCTAGTGGTTTTGCGAGGGAAGGTCGGCCCCAGCATTTT.

This clonotype has just a few counts. Just one base apart from a much larger clone, this may be a read error. V and J are TRBV28 and TRBJ2-5; D assignment may be TRBD1 or TRBD2 (5 bases each). The CDR3 has 14 residues. Trimming pared 7 bases from V and 7 bases from J, leaving 19 bases between. Germline-derived CDR1 and CDR2 are MDHEN and SYDVKM. The CDR3 reads CASKVSGTAPTQYF. CDR3 in DNA: TGTGCCAGCAAAGTCTCCGGGACCGCACCGACCCAGTACTTC.

Ten or more counts support this clonotype. This chain connects TRBV7-2 to TRBJ2-5; D is uncertain. The CDR3 is made up of 14 amino acids. The V end was cut by 5 bases, the J end by 1 base, with 11 bases between. The V gene's germline CDR1 is SGHTA and CDR2 FQGNSA. CDR3 region: CASSPRFSQETQYF. Written as DNA, the CDR3 is TGTGCCAGCAGCCCCCGATTCAGCCAAGAGACCCAGTACTTC.

This clonotype has at least ten counts. The chain has TRBV5-6 and TRBJ2-7; 9 bases fit TRBD2. The CDR3 sequence is 15 residues long. Germline loops: CDR1 SGHDT, CDR2 YYEEEE. J lost 2 bases, V lost 2 bases, and 5 bases had no gene match. Written as DNA, the CDR3 is TGTGCCAGCAGCTTCAAGCGGGAGGTCCCCTACGAGCAGTACTTC. It yields the protein CASSFKREVPYEQYF.